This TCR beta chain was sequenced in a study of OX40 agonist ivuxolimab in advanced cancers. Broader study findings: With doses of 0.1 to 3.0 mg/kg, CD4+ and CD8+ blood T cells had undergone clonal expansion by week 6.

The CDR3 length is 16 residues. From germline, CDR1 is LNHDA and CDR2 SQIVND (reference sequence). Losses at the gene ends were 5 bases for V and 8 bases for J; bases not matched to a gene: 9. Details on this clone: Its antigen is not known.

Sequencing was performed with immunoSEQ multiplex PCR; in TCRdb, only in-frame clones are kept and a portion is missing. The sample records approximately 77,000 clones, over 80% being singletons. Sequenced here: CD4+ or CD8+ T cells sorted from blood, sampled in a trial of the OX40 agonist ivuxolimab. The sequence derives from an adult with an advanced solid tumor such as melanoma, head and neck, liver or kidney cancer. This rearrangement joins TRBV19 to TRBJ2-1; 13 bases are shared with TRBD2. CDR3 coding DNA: TGTGCCAGTAGTCTGACTAGCGGGAGGTTTGTCTATGAGCAGTTCTTC. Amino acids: CASSLTSGRFVYEQFF. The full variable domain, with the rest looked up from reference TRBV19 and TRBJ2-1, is DGGITQSPKYLFRKEGQNVTLSCEQNLNHDAMYWYRQDPGQGLRLIYYSQIVNDFQKGDIAEGYSVSREKKESFPLTVTSAQKNPTAFYLCASSLTSGRFVYEQFFGPGTRLTVL.